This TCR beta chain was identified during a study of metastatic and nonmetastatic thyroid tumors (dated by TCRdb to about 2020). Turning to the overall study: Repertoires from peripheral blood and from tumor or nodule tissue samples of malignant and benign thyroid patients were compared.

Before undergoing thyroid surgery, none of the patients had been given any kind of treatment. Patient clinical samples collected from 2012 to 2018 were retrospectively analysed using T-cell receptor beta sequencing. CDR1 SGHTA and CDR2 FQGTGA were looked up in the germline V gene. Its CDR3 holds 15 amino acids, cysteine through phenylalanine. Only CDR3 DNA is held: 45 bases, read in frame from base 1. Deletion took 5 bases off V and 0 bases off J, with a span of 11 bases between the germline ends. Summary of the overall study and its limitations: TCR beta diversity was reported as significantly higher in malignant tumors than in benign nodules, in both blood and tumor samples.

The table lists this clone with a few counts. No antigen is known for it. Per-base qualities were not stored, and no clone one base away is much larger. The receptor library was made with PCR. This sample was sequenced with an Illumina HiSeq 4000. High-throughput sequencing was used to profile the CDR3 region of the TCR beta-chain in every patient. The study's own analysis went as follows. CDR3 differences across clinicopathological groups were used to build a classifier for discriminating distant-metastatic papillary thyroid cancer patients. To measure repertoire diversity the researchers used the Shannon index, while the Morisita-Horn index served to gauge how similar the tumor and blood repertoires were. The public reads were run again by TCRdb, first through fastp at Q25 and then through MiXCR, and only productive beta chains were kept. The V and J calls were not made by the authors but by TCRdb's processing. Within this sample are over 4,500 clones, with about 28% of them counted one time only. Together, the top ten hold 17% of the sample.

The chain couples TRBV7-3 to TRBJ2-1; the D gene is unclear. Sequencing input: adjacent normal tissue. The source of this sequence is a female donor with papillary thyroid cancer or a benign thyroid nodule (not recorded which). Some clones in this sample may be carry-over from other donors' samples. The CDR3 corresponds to CASSPFVGSYNEQFF. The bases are TGTGCCAGCAGCCCCTTTGTTGGCTCCTACAATGAGCAGTTCTTC. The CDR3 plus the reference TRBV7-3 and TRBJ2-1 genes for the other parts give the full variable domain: GAGVSQTPSNKVTEKGKYVELRCDPISGHTALYWYRQSLGQGPEFLIYFQGTGAADDSGLPNDRFFAVRPEGSVSTLKIQRTERGDSAVYLCASSPFVGSYNEQFFGPGTRLTVL.